This TCR beta chain is drawn from a study of regulatory T cells in long-lasting Graves disease. About the research overall: Positivity for TSH receptor antibodies plus over 5 years of antithyroid drugs meant persistent Graves' disease. General study results and limits: Persistent disease showed a preference for TRBV28, TRBJ1-2 and TRBJ2-5. No thyroid tissue was studied; the work used peripheral blood only. Having only a small sample size may have limited accuracy.

CDR1 is SEHNR, CDR2 FQNEAQ, per germline (reference sequence). Trimming pared 2 bases from V and 7 bases from J, leaving 8 bases between. CDR3 length: 12 residues. CDR3-region Arm-PCR and iRepertoire HTBI primers produced the TCR beta libraries. TCRdb analysed the multiplex PCR reads with MiXCR anew, one entry per CDR3 protein. The sample lists roughly 500,000 distinct CDR3 sequences, around 20% occurring once. Time point given: persistent/refractory GD, antithyroid drugs over 5 years with positive TRAb. The TCR library was made from RNA extracted from PBMCs. This clonotype was detected only a few times. Its antigen is as yet unknown.

The chain combines TRBV7-9 with TRBJ2-5; no definite D call. Sequenced material: peripheral blood mononuclear cells (PBMCs), taken when the disease was refractory, from a patient treated with antithyroid drugs. This receptor was identified in a female donor with Graves disease. The CDR3 nucleotides are TGTGCCAGCAGCTTACCCCACGGGACCCAGTACTTC. Its protein is CASSLPHGTQYF.